This passage covers 11 T cell receptor beta chains from one sample sequenced in a study of spatial heterogeneity in lung cancer. Via MiXCR, TCRdb re-called the 5' RACE reads, giving one row per CDR3 protein. The sample consists of fewer than 50,000 distinct CDR3 sequences, roughly a tenth of them appearing once. As to time point: blood at routine non-recurrence follow-up after resection. The input for sequencing was PBMCs, taken at follow-up. These receptor sequences come from a female donor with early-stage non-small cell lung cancer.

V gene TRBV28 combines with J gene TRBJ1-2, with D maybe TRBD1 (5 bases). The CDR3 has 13 residues. V gave up 5 bases and J gave up 4 bases, with 11 bases separating them. CDR1 is MDHEN, CDR2 SYDVKM, per germline. Here the CDR3 DNA reads TGTGCCAGCAGTCCCCGACAGCTCTATGGCTACACCTTC. Translation: CASSPRQLYGYTF.

This clonotype was counted many times. The gene calls are TRBV4-1 and TRBJ1-5, with a tentative D call TRBD1 (5 bases). Germline assignment: CDR1 MGHRA and CDR2 YSYEKL. V was pared by 4 bases and J by 6 bases, with 19 bases between. The CDR3 extends over 16 amino acids. CDR3 protein: CASSPGGSGAGQPQHF. In DNA form, the CDR3 reads TGCGCCAGCAGCCCCGGGGGTTCTGGGGCAGGTCAGCCCCAGCATTTT.

This clonotype was counted many times. V and J are TRBV4-1 and TRBJ1-2; D not resolved. The CDR3 has 13 amino acids. The germline CDR1 and CDR2 sequences are MGHRA and YSYEKL. Trimming removed 3 bases at V and 7 bases at J, with 12 bases between. CDR3 in amino acids: CASSHYLEAGYTF. Written as DNA, the CDR3 is TGCGCCAGCAGCCATTACTTGGAGGCTGGCTACACCTTC.

Ten or more counts support this clonotype. The CDR3 coding sequence is TGTGCCAGCAGCCCCGCTGGACTACCTACGCAGTATTTT. This encodes CASSPAGLPTQYF. This sequence joins TRBV7-9 and TRBJ2-3; D might be TRBD2 (6 bases). Germline V gives CDR1 SEHNR, CDR2 FQNEAQ (reference sequence). This CDR3 is built from 13 residues. V lost 5 bases to trimming and J lost 8 bases, with 14 bases between them.

To note about this clonotype: A clone one base away is much larger, so this may be a read error. The chain joins TRBV20-1 to TRBJ1-2; a possible D gene is TRBD1 (5 bases). This CDR3 is built from 15 residues. CDR1 is DFQATT, CDR2 SNEGSKA, per germline (reference sequence). The CDR3 DNA reads as TGCAGTACTAGAGACCTCAGGGAGGGAAGCTATGGCTACACCTTC. As protein: CSTRDLREGSYGYTF.

As concerns this clonotype: This may be a read error: a much more frequent sequence differs by one nucleotide. The CDR3 does not close with the conserved phenylalanine or tryptophan, likely indicating a read error. J is TRBJ2-7 and V is TRBV20-1; 7 nucleotides line up with TRBD2. The CDR3 is 13 amino acids. Germline V lookup: CDR1 DFQATT, CDR2 SNEGSKA (reference sequence). The V and J ends lost 5 bases and 2 bases, in that order; junction bases with no gene match: 6. The CDR3 DNA sequence: TGCAGTGCTCCCATAAGCGGGACCTACGAGCAGTACTCC. It specifies CSAPISGTYEQYS.

This clonotype was counted ten times or more. The V call is TRBV30, the J call TRBJ2-3; D not resolved. V was shortened by 4 bases and J by 6 bases, with 17 bases between the two germline ends. The germline V gene has CDR1 GTSNPN and CDR2 SVGIG (reference sequence). CDR3 length: 14 residues. Here the CDR3 reads CAWTTLGVGDTQYF. CDR3 sequence (DNA): TGTGCCTGGACGACTTTAGGTGTCGGTGATACGCAGTATTTT.

This clonotype appeared a few times. The gene calls are TRBV4-2 and TRBJ2-5; weak D call: TRBD1 (6 bases). CDR3 length equals 17 residues. Germline V gives CDR1 LGHNA, CDR2 YNFKEQ. The germline V and J ends were trimmed by 1 base and 2 bases, with 17 bases remaining between them. CDR3 sequence reads: CASSQASYGTSQETQYF. CDR3 DNA: TGTGCCAGCAGCCAAGCCTCCTACGGGACATCACAAGAGACCCAGTACTTC.

Only a few counts were recorded for this clonotype. The chain couples TRBV7-2 to TRBJ2-5; 11 bases map to TRBD1. Germline V gives CDR1 SGHTA, CDR2 FQGNSA. The junction had 7 bases not matched to a gene; V was cut back by 6 bases and J by 1 base. The CDR3 spans 16 residues. The CDR3 nucleotides read TGTGCCAGCAGTTCTGGGACAGGGGGTGGCCAAGAGACCCAGTACTTC. It encodes CASSSGTGGGQETQYF.

This clonotype was seen at least ten times. The rearrangement uses TRBV7-6 and TRBJ2-1, with D hard to call. The CDR3 runs to 12 residues. In germline, CDR1 is SGHVS, CDR2 FNYEAQ. The V and J ends lost 1 base and 5 bases respectively, with 3 bases between them. DNA for the CDR3: TGTGCCAGCAGCTTAGTGGACAATGAGCAGTTCTTC. Protein product: CASSLVDNEQFF.

On this clonotype: At one boundary the junction diverges from the germline segment, which might be a read error. The V and J genes are TRBV12-3 or TRBV12-4 and TRBJ1-6, with 7 bases lining up with TRBD1. The CDR3 has 15 amino acids. The CDR3 bases are TGTGTCAGCACCAAAAGTCAGGGGGTCGGTTCACCCCTCCACTTT. Amino acid sequence: CVSTKSQGVGSPLHF.